This TCR beta chain was observed in a study of cytomegalovirus exposure and HLA in healthy donors. On the study more broadly: Unique TCR beta sequences numbering some 110 million came from about 179 million T cells in an earlier analysis. Findings and caveats of the study: Cytomegalovirus-associated status was assigned to about 180 TCR beta chains. Accounts indicate the classifier identified cytomegalovirus status with strong specificity and sensitivity. A later analysis linked some 17,000 TCR beta sequences to HLA alleles at 0.05 false discovery rate.

PCR primers comprised 60 Vbeta and 13 Jbeta primers. Libraries were prepared by immunoSEQ multiplex PCR; TCRdb keeps only in-frame clonotypes and omits some of them. The sample includes fewer than 250,000 clones, roughly 87% of them seen just once. Germline V gene sequence: CDR1 SGHDN, CDR2 FVKESK. The CDR3 is 17 residues long. The V gene end was trimmed by 3 bases and the J gene end by 9 bases; junction bases not matched to a gene: 17. This clone was seen only once. Antigen unknown. The genes are TRBV14 and TRBJ2-1, with 7 positions matching TRBD2. This receptor was obtained from a man in his forties in good health and CMV-seropositive. Sequenced: PBMCs. As DNA, the CDR3 is TGTGCCAGCAGCCATGTCAATCCGGAGTTAGGCGGGGGTGAGCAGTTCTTC. Protein: CASSHVNPELGGGEQFF.